These 8 T cell receptor beta chains were sequenced from one sample in a study of T cells in Graves' hyperthyroidism and ophthalmopathy. The investigators amplified TCR beta CDR3 regions from RNA transcripts. A first-round RT-PCR of the TCR CDR3 used the HTBI primer set. TCRdb reprocessed the multiplex PCR reads via MiXCR and lists one record per CDR3 protein. Of 380,000 or so distinct CDR3 sequences in the sample, approximately 14% were seen once. Sequencing used blood. Receptors were obtained from a woman in her 30s with Graves' hyperthyroidism.

The chain links TRBV7-2 to TRBJ2-4; 7 nucleotides line up with TRBD2. With 2 bases clipped from V and 1 base from J, the junction kept 5 bases outside the gene matches. This CDR3 comprises 16 residues. The germline gives CDR1 SGHTA, CDR2 FQGNSA. CDR3 sequence: CASSLTWGGAKNIQYF. The CDR3 nucleotides are TGTGCCAGCAGCTTAACATGGGGGGGGGCCAAAAACATTCAGTACTTC.

This clonotype came up a few times. J is TRBJ1-2 and V is TRBV7-2, with a tentative D call TRBD1 (5 bases). The CDR3 contains 14 residues. Trimming removed 1 base at V and 4 bases at J, with 10 bases between. Germline CDR1 SGHTA, CDR2 FQGNSA. CDR3 in amino acids: CASSLVGTSYGYTF. CDR3 nucleotide sequence: TGTGCCAGCAGCTTAGTTGGGACTTCCTATGGCTACACCTTC. The entire variable domain, with the rest obtained from reference TRBV7-2 and TRBJ1-2, is as follows: GAGVSQSPSNKVTEKGKDVELRCDPISGHTALYWYRQSLGQGLEFLIYFQGNSAPDKSGLPSDRFSAERTGGSVSTLTIQRTQQEDSAVYLCASSLVGTSYGYTFGSGTRLTVV.

This clonotype came up many times. This chain links TRBV5-1 with TRBJ1-4, with D unclear. Germline V CDR1 and CDR2: SGHRS, YFSETQ. This CDR3 spans 14 amino acids. With 0 bases removed from V and 4 bases from J, the gap between germline ends came to 7 bases. This chain's CDR3 is CASSLGQYNEKLFF. CDR3 coding DNA: TGCGCCAGCAGCTTGGGTCAGTATAATGAAAAACTGTTTTTT.

This clonotype showed up many times. The gene calls are TRBV14 and TRBJ2-1; a possible D gene is TRBD2 (5 bases). Germline loops: CDR1 SGHDN, CDR2 FVKESK. Trimming cost V 5 bases and J 6 bases, with 11 bases left between them. There are 13 residues in the CDR3. This CDR3 reads CASSTPGTNEQFF. As DNA, the CDR3 is TGTGCCAGCAGCACACCGGGAACCAATGAGCAGTTCTTC.

This clonotype was seen more than once but under ten times. The rearrangement uses TRBV15 and TRBJ2-7, with a weak D call TRBD1 (7 bases). Per germline, CDR1 LNHNV and CDR2 YYDKDF (reference sequence). The CDR3 is made up of 14 amino acids. Trimming cost V 6 bases and J 4 bases, with 16 bases left between them. The CDR3 region has the DNA TGTGCCACCAGTTTGTTCAGGGGGGAATACGAGCAGTACTTC. Translating gives CATSLFRGEYEQYF.

This clonotype came up many times. The chain has TRBV30 and TRBJ1-1; D is perhaps TRBD1 (5 bases). V was clipped by 3 bases and J by 3 bases, with 17 bases between them. The CDR3 length is 15 residues. CDR1 is GTSNPN, CDR2 SVGIG, per germline (reference sequence). CDR3 nucleotides: TGTGCCTGGAGGGGGTTGGGGCCTCTGTACACTGAAGCTTTCTTT. Translation: CAWRGLGPLYTEAFF.

The rearrangement uses TRBV7-9 and TRBJ2-3; D not resolved. The V end was cut by 5 bases, the J end by 5 bases, with 8 bases between. The CDR3 loop spans 12 amino acids. Germline assignment: CDR1 SEHNR and CDR2 FQNEAQ (reference sequence). CDR3 in amino acids: CASSANRDTQYF. DNA for the CDR3: TGTGCCAGCAGCGCAAATAGAGATACGCAGTATTTT. Looking up the rest from reference TRBV7-9 and TRBJ2-3 gives the full variable domain: DTGVSQNPRHKITKRGQNVTFRCDPISEHNRLYWYRQTLGQGPEFLTYFQNEAQLEKSRLLSDRFSAERPKGSFSTLEIQRTEQGDSAMYLCASSANRDTQYFGPGTRLTVL.

A few counts support this clonotype. V and J are TRBV20-1 and TRBJ2-7, with 8 bases fitting TRBD2. J gave up 3 bases and V 2 bases, and 6 bases lay outside the gene matches. The CDR3 is 14 residues long. Germline lookup yields CDR1 DFQATT and CDR2 SNEGSKA (reference sequence). The CDR3 is CSARPGLVLYEQYF. The CDR3 nucleotides are TGCAGTGCTAGACCGGGACTAGTTCTCTACGAGCAGTACTTC.